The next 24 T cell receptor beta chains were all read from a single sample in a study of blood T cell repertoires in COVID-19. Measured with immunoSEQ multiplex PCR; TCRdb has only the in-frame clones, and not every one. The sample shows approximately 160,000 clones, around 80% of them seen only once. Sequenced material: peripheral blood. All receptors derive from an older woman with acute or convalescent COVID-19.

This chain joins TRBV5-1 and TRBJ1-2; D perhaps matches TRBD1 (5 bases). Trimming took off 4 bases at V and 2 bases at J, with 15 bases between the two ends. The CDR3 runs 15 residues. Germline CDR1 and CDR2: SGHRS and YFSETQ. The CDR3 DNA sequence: TGCGCCAGCAGCAACGGGGGAACACTCAACTATGGCTACACCTTC. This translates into CASSNGGTLNYGYTF.

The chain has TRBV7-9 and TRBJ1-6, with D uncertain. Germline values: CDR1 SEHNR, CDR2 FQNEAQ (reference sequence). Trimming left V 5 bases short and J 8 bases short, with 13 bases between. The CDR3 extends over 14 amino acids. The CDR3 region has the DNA TGTGCCAGCAGCAAAAGGAGCGACGATTCACCCCTCCACTTT. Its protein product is CASSKRSDDSPLHF.

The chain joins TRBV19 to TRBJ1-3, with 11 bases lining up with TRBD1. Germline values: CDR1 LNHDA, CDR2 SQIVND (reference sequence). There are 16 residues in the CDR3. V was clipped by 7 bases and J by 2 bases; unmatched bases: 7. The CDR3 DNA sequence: TGTGCCAGTACCAAAGGGGACAGGGGGGCTGGAAACACCATATATTTT. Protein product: CASTKGDRGAGNTIYF.

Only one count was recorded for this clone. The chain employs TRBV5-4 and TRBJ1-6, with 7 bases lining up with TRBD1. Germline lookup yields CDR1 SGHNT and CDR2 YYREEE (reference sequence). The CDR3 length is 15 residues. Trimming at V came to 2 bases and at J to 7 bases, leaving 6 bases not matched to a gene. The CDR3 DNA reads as TGTGCCAGCAGCTTAGCCGGGACAGAAAATTCACCCCTCCACTTT. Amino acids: CASSLAGTENSPLHF. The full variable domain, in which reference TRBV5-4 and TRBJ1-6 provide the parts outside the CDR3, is ETGVTQSPTHLIKTRGQQVTLRCSSQSGHNTVSWYQQALGQGPQFIFQYYREEENGRGNFPPRFSGLQFPNYSSELNVNALELDDSALYLCASSLAGTENSPLHFGNGTRLTVT.

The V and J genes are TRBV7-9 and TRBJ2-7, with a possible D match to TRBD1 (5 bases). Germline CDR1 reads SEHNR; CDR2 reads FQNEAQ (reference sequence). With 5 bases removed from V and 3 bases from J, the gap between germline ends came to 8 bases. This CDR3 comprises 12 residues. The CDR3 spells CASSADIYEQYF. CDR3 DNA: TGTGCCAGCAGCGCGGACATCTACGAGCAGTACTTC.

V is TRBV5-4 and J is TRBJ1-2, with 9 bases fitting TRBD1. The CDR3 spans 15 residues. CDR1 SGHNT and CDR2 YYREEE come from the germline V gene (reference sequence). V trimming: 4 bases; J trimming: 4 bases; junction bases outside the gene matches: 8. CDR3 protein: CASSPADRGGYGYTF. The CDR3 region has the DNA TGTGCCAGCAGCCCGGCGGACAGGGGTGGCTATGGCTACACCTTC.

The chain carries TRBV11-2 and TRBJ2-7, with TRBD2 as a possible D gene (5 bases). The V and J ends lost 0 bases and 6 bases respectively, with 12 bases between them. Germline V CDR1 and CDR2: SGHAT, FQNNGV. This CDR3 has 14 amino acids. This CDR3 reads CASSLEGPRGEQYF. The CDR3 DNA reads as TGTGCCAGCAGCTTAGAAGGGCCCCGGGGCGAGCAGTACTTC.

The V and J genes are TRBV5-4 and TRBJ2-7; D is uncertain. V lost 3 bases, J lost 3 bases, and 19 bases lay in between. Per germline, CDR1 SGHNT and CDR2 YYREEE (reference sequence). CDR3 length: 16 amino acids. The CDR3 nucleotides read TGTGCCAGCAGCTCAATGGGCCCGTCGTTATTCTACGAGCAGTACTTC. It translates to CASSSMGPSLFYEQYF. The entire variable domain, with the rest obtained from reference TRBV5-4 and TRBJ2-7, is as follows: ETGVTQSPTHLIKTRGQQVTLRCSSQSGHNTVSWYQQALGQGPQFIFQYYREEENGRGNFPPRFSGLQFPNYSSELNVNALELDDSALYLCASSSMGPSLFYEQYFGPGTRLTVT.

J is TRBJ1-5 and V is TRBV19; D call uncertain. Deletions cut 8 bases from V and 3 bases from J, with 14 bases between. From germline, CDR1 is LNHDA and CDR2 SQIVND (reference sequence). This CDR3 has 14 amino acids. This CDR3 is CASRSWRDNQPQHF. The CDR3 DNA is TGTGCCAGTCGGTCCTGGAGGGACAATCAGCCCCAGCATTTT.

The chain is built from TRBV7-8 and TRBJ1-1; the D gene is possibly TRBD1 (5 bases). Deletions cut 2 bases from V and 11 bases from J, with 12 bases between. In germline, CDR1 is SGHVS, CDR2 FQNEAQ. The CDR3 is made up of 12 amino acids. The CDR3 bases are TGTGCCAGCAGCTTATACAGGTCTAACGCTTTCTTT. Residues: CASSLYRSNAFF.

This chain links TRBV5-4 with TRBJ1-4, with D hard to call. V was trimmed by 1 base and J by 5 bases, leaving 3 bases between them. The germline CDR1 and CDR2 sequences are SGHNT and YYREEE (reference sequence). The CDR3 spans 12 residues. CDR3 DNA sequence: TGTGCCAGCAGCTTGCAGAATGAAAAACTGTTTTTT. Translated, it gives CASSLQNEKLFF.

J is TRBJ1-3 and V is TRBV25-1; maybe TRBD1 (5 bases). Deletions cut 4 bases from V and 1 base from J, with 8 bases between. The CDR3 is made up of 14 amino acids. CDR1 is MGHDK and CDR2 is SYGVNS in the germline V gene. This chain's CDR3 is CASSAGRSGNTIYF. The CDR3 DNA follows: TGTGCCAGCAGTGCAGGGAGGTCTGGAAACACCATATATTTT.

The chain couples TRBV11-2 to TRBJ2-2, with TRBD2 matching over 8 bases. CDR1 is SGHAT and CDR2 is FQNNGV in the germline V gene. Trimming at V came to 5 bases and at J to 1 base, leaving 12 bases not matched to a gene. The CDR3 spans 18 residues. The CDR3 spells CASSPGGGGPGNTGELFF. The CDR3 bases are TGTGCCAGCAGCCCCGGAGGCGGGGGGCCAGGGAACACCGGGGAGCTGTTTTTT.

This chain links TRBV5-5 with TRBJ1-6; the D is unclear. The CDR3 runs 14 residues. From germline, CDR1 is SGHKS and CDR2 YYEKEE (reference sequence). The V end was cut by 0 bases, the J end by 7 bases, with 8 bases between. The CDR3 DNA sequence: TGTGCCAGCAGCTTGGCAGGAAAGAATTCACCCCTCCACTTT. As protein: CASSLAGKNSPLHF.

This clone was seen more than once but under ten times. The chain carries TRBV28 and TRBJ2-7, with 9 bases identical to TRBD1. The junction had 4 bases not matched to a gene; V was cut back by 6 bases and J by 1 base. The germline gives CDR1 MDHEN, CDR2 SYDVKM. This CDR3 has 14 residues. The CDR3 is CASSGTGRSYEQYF. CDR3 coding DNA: TGTGCCAGCAGCGGGACAGGGAGGTCCTACGAGCAGTACTTC. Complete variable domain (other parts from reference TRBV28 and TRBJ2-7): DVKVTQSSRYLVKRTGEKVFLECVQDMDHENMFWYRQDPGLGLRLIYFSYDVKMKEKGDIPEGYSVSREKKERFSLILESASTNQTSMYLCASSGTGRSYEQYFGPGTRLTVT.

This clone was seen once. The CDR3 reads CASSYGAARDQPQHF. In DNA, the CDR3 is TGTGCCAGCAGTTACGGGGCAGCCCGAGATCAGCCCCAGCATTTT. The chain combines TRBV6-2 or TRBV6-3 with TRBJ1-5; maybe TRBD1 (5 bases). This CDR3 is 15 amino acids long. Per the germline V gene, CDR1 is MNHEY and CDR2 is SVGEGT. V lost 2 bases and J 5 bases, leaving 13 bases between the germline ends.

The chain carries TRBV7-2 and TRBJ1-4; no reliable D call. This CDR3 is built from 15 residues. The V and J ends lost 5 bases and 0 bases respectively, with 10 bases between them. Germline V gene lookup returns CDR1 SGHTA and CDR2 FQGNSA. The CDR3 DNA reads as TGTGCCAGCAGCGACAACATTGCAACTAATGAAAAACTGTTTTTT. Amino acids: CASSDNIATNEKLFF.

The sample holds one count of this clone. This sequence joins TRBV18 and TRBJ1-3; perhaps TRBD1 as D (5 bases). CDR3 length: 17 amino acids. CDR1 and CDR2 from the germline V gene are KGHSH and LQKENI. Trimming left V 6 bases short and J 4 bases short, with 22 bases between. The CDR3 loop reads CASSQPGGGEGGNTIYF. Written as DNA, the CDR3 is TGTGCCAGCTCCCAACCCGGTGGAGGGGAAGGCGGAAACACCATATATTTT. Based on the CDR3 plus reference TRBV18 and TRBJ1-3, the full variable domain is NAGVMQNPRHLVRRRGQEARLRCSPMKGHSHVYWYRQLPEEGLKFMVYLQKENIIDESGMPKERFSAEFPKEGPSILRIQQVVRGDSAAYFCASSQPGGGEGGNTIYFGEGSWLTVV.

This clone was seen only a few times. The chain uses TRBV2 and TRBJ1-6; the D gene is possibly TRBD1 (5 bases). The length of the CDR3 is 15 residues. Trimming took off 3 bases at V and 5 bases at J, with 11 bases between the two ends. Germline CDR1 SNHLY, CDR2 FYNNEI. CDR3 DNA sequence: TGTGCCAGCAGTGAGTTGGGGGGGAATAATTCACCCCTCCACTTT. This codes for CASSELGGNNSPLHF.

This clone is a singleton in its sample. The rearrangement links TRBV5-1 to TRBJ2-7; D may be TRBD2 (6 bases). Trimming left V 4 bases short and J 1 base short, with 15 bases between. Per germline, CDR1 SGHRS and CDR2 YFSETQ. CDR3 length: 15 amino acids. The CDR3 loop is CASSPDGGSSYEQYF. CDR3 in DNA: TGCGCCAGCAGCCCGGACGGGGGTTCTTCCTACGAGCAGTACTTC. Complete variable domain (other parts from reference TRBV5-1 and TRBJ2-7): KAGVTQTPRYLIKTRGQQVTLSCSPISGHRSVSWYQQTPGQGLQFLFEYFSETQRNKGNFPGRFSGRQFSNSRSEMNVSTLELGDSALYLCASSPDGGSSYEQYFGPGTRLTVT.

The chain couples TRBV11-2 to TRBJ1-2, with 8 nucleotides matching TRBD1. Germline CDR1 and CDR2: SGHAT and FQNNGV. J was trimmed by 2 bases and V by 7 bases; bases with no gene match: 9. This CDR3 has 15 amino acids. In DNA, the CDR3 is TGTGCCAGCACCAAACGGGGACAGGACAACTATGGCTACACCTTC. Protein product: CASTKRGQDNYGYTF.

This CDR3 reads CASSLGAGAGGELFF. In nucleotides, the CDR3 is TGTGCCAGCAGCCTGGGGGCAGGGGCAGGCGGGGAGCTGTTTTTT. The chain recombines TRBV5-5 with TRBJ2-2; possibly TRBD1 for D (6 bases). Between the trimmed V and J ends, which lost 4 bases and 7 bases, there was a span of 17 bases. CDR3 length equals 15 residues. The germline V gene encodes CDR1 SGHKS and CDR2 YYEKEE (reference sequence).

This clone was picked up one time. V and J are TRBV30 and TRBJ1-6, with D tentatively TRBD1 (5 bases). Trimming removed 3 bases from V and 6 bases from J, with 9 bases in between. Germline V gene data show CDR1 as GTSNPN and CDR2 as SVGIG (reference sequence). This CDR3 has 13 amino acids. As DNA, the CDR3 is TGTGCCTGGAGGGAACAGGTTAATTCACCCCTCCACTTT. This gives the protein CAWREQVNSPLHF.

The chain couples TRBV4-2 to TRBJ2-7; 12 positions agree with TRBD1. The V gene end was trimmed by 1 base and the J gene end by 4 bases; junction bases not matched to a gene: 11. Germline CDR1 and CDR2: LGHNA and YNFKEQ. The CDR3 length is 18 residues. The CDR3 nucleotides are TGTGCCAGCAGCCAAGTGGGGACAGGGGGCGCTTTGGGTTACGAGCAGTACTTC. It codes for CASSQVGTGGALGYEQYF.